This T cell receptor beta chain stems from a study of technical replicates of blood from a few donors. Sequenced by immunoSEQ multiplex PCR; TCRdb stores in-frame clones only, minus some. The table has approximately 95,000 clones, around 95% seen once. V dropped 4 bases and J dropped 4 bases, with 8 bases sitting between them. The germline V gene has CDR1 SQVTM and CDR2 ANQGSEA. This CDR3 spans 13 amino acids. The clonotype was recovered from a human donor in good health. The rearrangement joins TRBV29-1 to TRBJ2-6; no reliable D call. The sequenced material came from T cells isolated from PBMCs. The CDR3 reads CSVATTGANVLTF. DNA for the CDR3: TGCAGCGTTGCAACAACCGGGGCCAACGTCCTGACTTTC.